The T cell receptor beta chain described here comes from a study of T cell changes during pregnancy in multiple sclerosis. Sequenced by immunoSEQ multiplex PCR; TCRdb stores in-frame clones only, minus some. The table has about 50,000 clones, around 90% seen once. Trimming took off 2 bases at V and 12 bases at J, with 19 bases between the two ends. Germline CDR1 is MDHEN and CDR2 is SYDVKM. This CDR3 comprises 14 residues. This receptor was identified in a female donor with multiple sclerosis, enrolled in a pregnancy study. This chain connects TRBV28 to TRBJ1-2; tentatively, D is TRBD1 (5 bases). Sequencing used CD4+ T cells from peripheral blood mononuclear cells, obtained in the second trimester of pregnancy. The CDR3 sequence is CASSLGSGRVGNTF. CDR3 DNA sequence: TGTGCCAGCAGTTTAGGTTCAGGGAGGGTAGGAAACACCTTC.